This record concerns one T cell receptor (beta chain) sequence. Its target is not known. Profiled with immunoSEQ multiplex PCR; TCRdb holds only in-frame clones, not every one. The sample contains about 12,000 clones, approximately 89% of which appear only once. The sample comes from a study of regulatory dendritic cells for organ transplantation. The CDR3 has 15 residues. Germline-derived CDR1 and CDR2 are SGHVS and FQNEAQ. V shed 10 bases and J 3 bases; nucleotides not matched to a gene: 6. Sorted T cells were CFSE-labeled and cultured 5 days with allogeneic regulatory or mature dendritic cells at 1:10.

The receptor's source is a human donor in good health. Sample: naive CD8+ T cells from blood cultured with dendritic cells. Regarding subset: CD45RA+ naive T cells. This chain uses TRBV7-8 with TRBJ2-2; 12 positions agree with TRBD2. The DNA of the CDR3 is TGTGCCACCTTACGGACTAGCGGGGACACCGGGGAGCTGTTTTTT. Translated: CATLRTSGDTGELFF.